One sample yielded the 8 T cell receptor beta chains listed below, sequenced in a study of T cells in Graves' hyperthyroidism and ophthalmopathy. RNA transcripts gave rise to amplified TCR beta CDR3 regions. HTBI primers drove first-round RT-PCR of the TCR CDR3. MiXCR, applied by TCRdb to the multiplex PCR reads, yields one record per CDR3 protein. The table has 350,000 to 450,000 distinct CDR3 sequences, about 14% seen once. The sample was blood. These receptor sequences come from a man in his fifties with Graves' ophthalmopathy.

In this sample, this clonotype turned up a few times. The J gene is TRBJ2-5, the V gene TRBV7-2, with 11 bases matching TRBD2. CDR1 is SGHTA and CDR2 is FQGNSA in the germline V gene. This CDR3 has 13 residues. V lost 5 bases and J lost 11; bases outside the gene matches: 7. In DNA, the CDR3 is TGTGCCAGCAGCGTTAGCGGGAGGGCCGGACAGTACTTC. Amino acids: CASSVSGRAGQYF.

Notes on this clonotype: This could be a read error, since a much larger clone is one nucleotide away. The chain couples TRBV7-3 to TRBJ2-2, with 8 bases lining up with TRBD2. After removal of 5 bases from V and 6 bases from J, the junction contained 8 bases not matched to a gene. CDR1 and CDR2 (germline): SGHTA, FQGTGA. This CDR3 contains 15 residues. The CDR3 bases are TGTGCCAGCAGCCTTAGCGGGAATCTCGCCGGGGAGCTGTTTTTT. This translates into CASSLSGNLAGELFF.

At least ten counts were recorded for this clonotype. J is TRBJ2-2 and V is TRBV28; 9 nucleotides agree with TRBD1. The CDR3 runs 20 residues. CDR1 is MDHEN and CDR2 is SYDVKM in the germline V gene. V shed 6 bases, J shed 1 base, and the junction held 18 bases outside the gene matches. CDR3 sequence (DNA): TGTGCCAGCAGCCCCGACCGGGACAGGGAAAATATTAGGAACACCGGGGAGCTGTTTTTT. It codes for CASSPDRDRENIRNTGELFF.

The chain carries TRBV6-6 and TRBJ1-1, with D maybe TRBD1 (6 bases). V lost 2 bases and J lost 1, with 17 bases in between. Germline values: CDR1 MNHNY, CDR2 SVGAGI (reference sequence). The CDR3 sequence is 17 residues long. DNA for the CDR3: TGTGCCAGCAGTTACGGGACTAACAGGGTGTCGAACACTGAAGCTTTCTTT. It codes for CASSYGTNRVSNTEAFF.

The sample holds many counts of this clonotype. This chain joins TRBV28 and TRBJ2-7; weak D call: TRBD2 (5 bases). This CDR3 spans 14 amino acids. Trimming took off 7 bases at V and 1 base at J, with 14 bases between the two ends. Germline-derived CDR1 and CDR2 are MDHEN and SYDVKM. Here the CDR3 DNA reads TGTGCCAGCACCCCACCCCGAGGGTCCTACGAGCAGTACTTC. Translating gives CASTPPRGSYEQYF.

This clonotype was found many times. CDR3 sequence: CSASGTSGSAQYEQYF. CDR3 bases: TGCAGTGCTTCCGGGACTAGCGGGAGCGCTCAGTACGAGCAGTACTTC. The chain employs TRBV20-1 and TRBJ2-7; 14 nucleotides line up with TRBD2. The germline gives CDR1 DFQATT, CDR2 SNEGSKA (reference sequence). The V segment lost 5 bases and the J segment 4 bases; nucleotides outside the gene matches: 10. The CDR3 covers 16 residues.

This clonotype has a count of ten or more. J is TRBJ2-7 and V is TRBV3-1; TRBD2 matches 8 bases. With V trimmed by 4 bases and J by 5 bases, 16 bases remained unmatched. Germline V CDR1 and CDR2: LGHDT, YNNKEL (reference sequence). This CDR3 has 17 residues. The CDR3 spells CASSRQPAAGGLHEQYF. Written as DNA, the CDR3 is TGTGCCAGCAGCCGGCAACCCGCGGCGGGAGGTCTCCACGAGCAGTACTTC.

This clonotype was observed many times. The chain has TRBV20-1 and TRBJ2-7; D possibly corresponds to TRBD1 (6 bases). The V and J ends lost 1 base and 2 bases respectively, with 9 bases between them. CDR3 length: 13 amino acids. CDR1 is DFQATT and CDR2 is SNEGSKA in the germline V gene (reference sequence). The CDR3 spells CSARGDTPYEQYF. The CDR3 DNA reads as TGCAGTGCTAGAGGGGACACCCCCTACGAGCAGTACTTC.